This T cell receptor (beta chain) was found in a study of vaccination effects on CD4 cells after COVID-19. Whole-study context: A few convalescent patients were sampled both early and late post-vaccination. Samples collected post-vaccine were obtained a median of 72 days after the second dose.

Expansion of antigen-specific CD4+ T cells with viral peptide pools was carried out by the ViraFEST assay before sequencing. CD4+ T cells were isolated after 10 days of culture. Documented for the person is a PCR-confirmed SARS-CoV-2 infection occurring between March and December 2020. Each participant was administered two doses of either the BNT162b2 or the mRNA-1273 vaccine. The researchers cultured 1.5 million to 2 million PBMC per well with 8 to 10 IU/ml IL-2 and 9.5 to 10 ug/ml peptides. A half-medium replacement with IL-2 medium was carried out on days 3 and 7. The CDR3 runs to 19 residues. Germline V gene lookup returns CDR1 ENHRY and CDR2 SYGVKD. With V trimmed by 3 bases and J by 0 bases, 8 bases remained unmatched. Here immunoSEQ multiplex PCR was the method, and the copy in TCRdb shows in-frame clones only, minus some. The sample contains fewer than 15,000 clones, around 75% of which appear only once.

Details on this clone: The antigen is unknown.

The sequence derives from a human donor who had a prior SARS-CoV-2 infection. The sample here was CD4+ T cells from PBMCs cultured with HCoV-NL63 spike peptides, taken after COVID-19 vaccination. The rearrangement joins TRBV10-3 to TRBJ2-3, with TRBD2 matching over 14 bases. The CDR3 here is CAISDRGTSGGRSTDTQYF. CDR3 nucleotides: TGTGCCATCAGTGACCGGGGGACTAGCGGGGGCCGAAGCACAGATACGCAGTATTTT.